One and the same sample provided the 29 T cell receptor beta chains below, sequenced in a study of CD8+ T cells in alopecia areata. Isolated RNA was reverse transcribed into cDNA used as the sequencing template. Method: immunoSEQ multiplex PCR; TCRdb's copy keeps in-frame clones and lacks some. Of about 70,000 clones listed, about 45% were seen once; the top ten hold about 17%. This specimen was CD8+ T cells sorted from blood, taken at week 0. These TCRs come from a human donor with alopecia areata.

This chain connects TRBV28 to TRBJ2-3, with D perhaps matching TRBD1 (6 bases). The ends were cut back, 6 bases at V and 1 base at J, with 14 bases in the middle. Germline loops: CDR1 MDHEN, CDR2 SYDVKM. This CDR3 spans 15 amino acids. The CDR3 reads CASRPGAARTDTQYF. DNA for the CDR3: TGTGCCAGCAGACCAGGGGCAGCTCGCACAGATACGCAGTATTTT.

This rearrangement joins TRBV7-8 to TRBJ2-1; 8 bases match TRBD1. The CDR3 is made up of 15 amino acids. Germline V gene data show CDR1 as SGHVS and CDR2 as FQNEAQ. With 2 bases clipped from V and 3 bases from J, the junction kept 3 bases outside the gene matches. The DNA of the CDR3 is TGTGCCAGCAGCTTATCCACAGGGGGCTACAATGAGCAGTTCTTC. It yields the protein CASSLSTGGYNEQFF.

This clone was counted at least ten times. This is likely an artifact of a read error, given a far larger clone one base away. The rearrangement uses TRBV4-1 and TRBJ2-7, with 11 bases identical to TRBD1. V trimming: 1 base; J trimming: 9 bases; junction bases outside the gene matches: 14. Germline V gene sequence: CDR1 MGHRA, CDR2 YSYEKL. This CDR3 region has 17 residues. CDR3 nucleotides: TGCGCCAGCAGCCAAGTAGCCCTCGGGACAGGGGGTTTGGGGCAGTACTTC. It encodes CASSQVALGTGGLGQYF.

This clone was seen a few times. The chain is built from TRBV28 and TRBJ1-1; D ambiguous. V shed 6 bases and J shed 6 bases, with 17 bases lying between them. The CDR3 contains 14 residues. Germline V gives CDR1 MDHEN, CDR2 SYDVKM. The CDR3: CASREPAPRPEAFF. CDR3 sequence (DNA): TGTGCCAGCAGAGAACCGGCGCCTCGCCCTGAAGCTTTCTTT.

This rearrangement joins TRBV19 to TRBJ1-1, with a tentative D call TRBD1 (5 bases). The CDR3 runs to 14 residues. V gave up 5 bases and J gave up 8 bases, with 18 bases separating them. The germline V gene encodes CDR1 LNHDA and CDR2 SQIVND (reference sequence). The CDR3 sequence: CASSARDPWPEAFF. The CDR3 nucleotides read TGTGCCAGTAGTGCCCGGGACCCATGGCCCGAAGCTTTCTTT.

The chain carries TRBV9 and TRBJ2-2; 7 bases fit TRBD2. The CDR3 is 13 amino acids. Germline V CDR1 and CDR2: SGDLS, YYNGEE. Trimming took 4 bases from V and 7 from J; bases not matched to a gene: 4. The CDR3 here is CASSPSGIGELFF. The CDR3 region has the DNA TGTGCCAGCAGCCCCAGCGGGATCGGGGAGCTGTTTTTT.

This clone was recorded many times. This chain links TRBV6-5 with TRBJ2-3; 7 bases are a match to TRBD2. Looked up from germline, CDR1 is MNHEY and CDR2 is SVGAGI. J was trimmed by 6 bases and V by 8 bases; bases with no gene match: 14. CDR3 length: 15 residues. In nucleotides, the CDR3 is TGTGCCAGCTCACCCTGGGCTAGCGGTGGGGATACGCAGTATTTT. It encodes CASSPWASGGDTQYF.

This chain uses TRBV6-1 with TRBJ2-1; 12 nucleotides align to TRBD2. This CDR3 spans 15 amino acids. Looked up from germline, CDR1 is MNHNS and CDR2 is SASEGT. Germline trimming cut 1 base from V and 6 bases from J; bases unmatched to any gene: 1. This CDR3 reads CASSEGTSGVNEQFF. The CDR3 coding sequence is TGTGCCAGCAGTGAAGGGACTAGCGGGGTCAATGAGCAGTTCTTC.

This clone occurred a few times. The gene calls are TRBV10-3 and TRBJ1-2; no definite D call. Germline V gene data show CDR1 as ENHRY and CDR2 as SYGVKD. The CDR3 is made up of 11 amino acids. V was pared by 3 bases and J by 5 bases, with 4 bases between. The CDR3 spells CAISDEYGYTF. For the CDR3, the DNA is TGTGCCATCAGTGACGAGTATGGCTACACCTTC.

About this clone: Other DNA variants within this sample encode the same CDR3. This chain links TRBV27 with TRBJ2-1; D not resolved. Germline lookup yields CDR1 MNHEY and CDR2 SMNVEV (reference sequence). The CDR3 extends over 10 amino acids. Trimming shortened V by 8 bases and J by 5 bases, and 4 bases separated the two germline ends. The CDR3 here is CASGNNEQFF. CDR3 in DNA: TGTGCCAGCGGGAACAATGAGCAGTTCTTC.

This clone was seen a handful of times. V usage is TRBV7-9 and J usage is TRBJ2-7; TRBD2 matches 9 bases. The CDR3 covers 15 residues. V lost 3 bases and J lost 6; bases outside the gene matches: 9. Looked up from germline, CDR1 is SEHNR and CDR2 is FQNEAQ (reference sequence). CDR3 sequence: CASSFSGGGRGEQYF. In nucleotides, the CDR3 is TGTGCCAGCAGCTTTAGCGGGGGCGGCCGCGGCGAGCAGTACTTC.

The genes are TRBV29-1 and TRBJ2-7; D possibly corresponds to TRBD1 (5 bases). In germline, CDR1 is SQVTM, CDR2 ANQGSEA. Between the trimmed V and J ends, which lost 5 bases and 0 bases, there was a span of 8 bases. This CDR3 is 12 amino acids long. The CDR3 here is CSVLDTSYEQYF. CDR3 in DNA: TGCAGCGTTTTGGACACCTCCTACGAGCAGTACTTC.

This clone was seen a few times. The chain combines TRBV29-1 with TRBJ2-1; 10 bases are shared with TRBD1. Germline V gene lookup returns CDR1 SQVTM and CDR2 ANQGSEA. The CDR3 is made up of 12 amino acids. J was trimmed by 9 bases and V by 6 bases; bases with no gene match: 5. The CDR3 loop is CSVPDRGGEQFF. The CDR3 nucleotides read TGCAGCGTACCGGACAGGGGGGGTGAGCAGTTCTTC.

This chain uses TRBV2 with TRBJ2-1; 10 positions agree with TRBD1. V lost 6 bases, J lost 8 bases, and 10 bases stayed unmatched. Germline CDR1 SNHLY, CDR2 FYNNEI. The CDR3 loop spans 15 amino acids. The CDR3 region is CASSPGTGARDEQFF. The CDR3 DNA sequence: TGTGCCAGCAGCCCAGGGACAGGGGCTCGGGATGAGCAGTTCTTC.

This clone was found a few times. J is TRBJ2-7 and V is TRBV10-3, with 7 bases matching TRBD1. Germline CDR1 is ENHRY and CDR2 is SYGVKD. J was trimmed by 2 bases and V by 10 bases; bases with no gene match: 5. This CDR3 is built from 12 residues. The CDR3 DNA reads as TGTGCCACCATGGACAGGACCTACGAGCAGTACTTC. Encoded protein: CATMDRTYEQYF.

The gene calls are TRBV27 and TRBJ2-1; a possible D gene is TRBD2 (5 bases). Per the germline V gene, CDR1 is MNHEY and CDR2 is SMNVEV (reference sequence). The CDR3 is 11 residues long. The V gene lost 10 bases and the J gene lost 4 bases, with 8 bases spanning the gap. CDR3 amino acids: CATGNYNEQFF. In nucleotides, the CDR3 is TGTGCCACCGGGAATTACAATGAGCAGTTCTTC.

The CDR3 DNA follows: TGCAGCGTTGAAGACGCTACCTTGAACACTGAAGCTTTCTTT. Protein sequence: CSVEDATLNTEAFF. The rearrangement links TRBV29-1 to TRBJ1-1; D not certain. Per the germline V gene, CDR1 is SQVTM and CDR2 is ANQGSEA. The CDR3 is 14 residues long. Between the trimmed V and J ends, which lost 0 bases and 0 bases, there was a span of 8 bases.

This chain links TRBV6-6 with TRBJ2-7; 11 nucleotides line up with TRBD2. The CDR3 totals 14 residues. V shed 7 bases, J shed 3 bases, and the junction held 5 bases outside the gene matches. Germline V gene sequence: CDR1 MNHNY, CDR2 SVGAGI (reference sequence). The DNA for the CDR3 is TGTGCCAGCACCACCGGGACTAGCGGCTACGAGCAGTACTTC. Protein sequence: CASTTGTSGYEQYF.

This clone occurred a few times. The V gene is TRBV11-2, the J gene TRBJ2-3; D unclear. Looked up from germline, CDR1 is SGHAT and CDR2 is FQNNGV. V was shortened by 1 base and J by 0 bases, with 14 bases between the two germline ends. This CDR3 is built from 17 residues. Here the CDR3 reads CASSLVGDATSTDTQYF. The DNA of the CDR3 is TGTGCCAGCAGCTTAGTTGGAGATGCTACTAGCACAGATACGCAGTATTTT.

This clone was seen only once. V and J are TRBV4-1 and TRBJ2-3, with D perhaps being TRBD1 or TRBD2 (5 bases each). CDR3 length equals 17 residues. V lost 6 bases and J lost 5, with 24 bases in between. The germline V gene has CDR1 MGHRA and CDR2 YSYEKL. Here the CDR3 reads CASSGGVVGVEEDTQYF. CDR3 nucleotides: TGCGCCAGCAGTGGGGGAGTCGTAGGGGTGGAGGAAGATACGCAGTATTTT.

This clone was seen only a few times. A far larger clone is only one base removed, so a read error is likely. Within the sample, other DNA sequences also encode this same CDR3. The chain joins TRBV7-3 to TRBJ2-5; D may be TRBD2 (7 bases). This CDR3 contains 15 residues. CDR1 is SGHTA, CDR2 FQGTGA, per germline. V lost 5 bases, J lost 4 bases, and 17 bases lay in between. CDR3 DNA: TGTGCCAGCAGCCAAGATGGCGGGGGCGGAGAGACCCAGTACTTC. Its translation: CASSQDGGGGETQYF.

The chain employs TRBV4-1 and TRBJ1-5; D is unclear. Trimming removed 1 base at V and 1 base at J, with 11 bases between. The germline V gene encodes CDR1 MGHRA and CDR2 YSYEKL. CDR3 length equals 16 residues. CDR3 protein: CASSQGPGGSNQPQHF. CDR3 DNA: TGCGCCAGCAGCCAAGGGCCGGGAGGGAGCAATCAGCCCCAGCATTTT.

This clone was detected a few times. The chain has TRBV29-1 and TRBJ2-2; 10 bases map to TRBD1. The CDR3 has 13 amino acids. Germline CDR1 and CDR2: SQVTM and ANQGSEA. The ends lost 6 bases at V and 4 bases at J; junction bases unmatched: 2. CDR3 bases: TGCAGCGTGACAGGGGGCTTCACCGGGGAGCTGTTTTTT. Protein product: CSVTGGFTGELFF.

The chain joins TRBV6-5 to TRBJ2-7; TRBD2 agrees at 8 bases. Germline V gives CDR1 MNHEY, CDR2 SVGAGI. J was trimmed by 5 bases and V by 0 bases; bases with no gene match: 6. The CDR3 has 15 amino acids. The CDR3 sequence is CASSYSASGLNEQYF. CDR3 nucleotides: TGTGCCAGCAGTTACTCGGCTAGCGGGCTTAACGAGCAGTACTTC.

This clone was observed a few times. The chain combines TRBV29-1 with TRBJ2-2; unclear D gene. CDR3 length equals 12 residues. Trimming cost V 7 bases and J 3 bases, with 9 bases left between them. CDR1 and CDR2 from the germline V gene are SQVTM and ANQGSEA. DNA of the CDR3: TGCAGCGCTCCCTCTTACACCGGGGAGCTGTTTTTT. Amino acids: CSAPSYTGELFF.

The rearrangement links TRBV7-2 to TRBJ2-2; D unresolved. Trimming removed 5 bases at V and 4 bases at J, with 8 bases between. The length of the CDR3 is 13 residues. CDR1 and CDR2 (germline): SGHTA, FQGNSA. CDR3 loop: CASSLVTTGELFF. The CDR3 DNA follows: TGTGCCAGCAGCCTTGTCACCACCGGGGAGCTGTTTTTT.

The chain couples TRBV27 to TRBJ2-7, with unresolved D. This CDR3 is 14 amino acids long. V lost 1 base, J lost 4 bases, and 11 bases lay in between. CDR1 MNHEY and CDR2 SMNVEV come from the germline V gene (reference sequence). In DNA form, the CDR3 reads TGTGCCAGCAGTTTATGGGCGGATTCATACGAGCAGTACTTC. It yields the protein CASSLWADSYEQYF.

The table lists this clone with many counts. The V call is TRBV10-1, the J call TRBJ1-3, with D possibly TRBD1 on 5 matching bases. The CDR3 is made up of 17 amino acids. Per the germline V gene, CDR1 is WNHNN and CDR2 is SYGVQD (reference sequence). The germline V and J ends were trimmed by 6 bases and 0 bases, with 18 bases remaining between them. The CDR3 DNA reads as TGCGCCAGCAGGAATGCCCTAGGGGAATCCTCTGGAAACACCATATATTTT. Translated: CASRNALGESSGNTIYF.

The chain uses TRBV29-1 and TRBJ2-7; D possibly corresponds to TRBD1 (5 bases). CDR1 is SQVTM, CDR2 ANQGSEA, per germline. V shed 6 bases and J shed 4 bases, with 13 bases lying between them. This CDR3 has 12 residues. The DNA of the CDR3 is TGCAGCGTCCTGGGGCCAGGGTACGAGCAGTACTTC. Translating it yields CSVLGPGYEQYF.